This T cell receptor (beta chain) was observed in a study of Ad26.COV2.S vaccination and SARS-CoV-2 variants. Across the study: The study gave Ad26.COV2.S intramuscularly, once or twice 56 days apart.

The V end was cut by 4 bases, the J end by 7 bases, with 14 bases between. This CDR3 is 13 amino acids long. CDR1 and CDR2 (germline): KGHSH, LQKENI. Indicated treatment: 15 to 20 received Ad26.COV2.S at low or high dose, single or two shots; 5 received placebo; per-sample allocation not given. All samples were drawn on day 63, counting from the first vaccine or placebo injection. Wuhan-strain SARS-CoV-2 spike was expressed by the Ad26 vector that made up the vaccine. Data came from immunoSEQ multiplex PCR; TCRdb stores just in-frame clones and leaves some out. Of around 400,000 clones in the sample, about 93% are singletons; the top ten hold 9% to 15%. Worth noting for this clone: Antigen unknown.

Study-wide results and caveats: Vaccine and placebo groups showed comparable non-spike TCR breadth. Vaccinees showed greater spike-specific TCR breadth than placebo recipients.

The sample in question was peripheral blood, obtained in a trial of Ad26.COV2.S vaccine versus placebo. The chain joins TRBV18 to TRBJ2-7; D not certain. This sequence originates from a person between 18 and 59 years old who received the Ad26.COV2.S COVID-19 vaccine or a placebo. This chain's CDR3 is CASSLDLRREQYF. Written as DNA, the CDR3 is TGTGCCAGCTCACTAGACTTAAGAAGAGAGCAGTACTTC.